Below, 11 T cell receptor beta chains from the same sample are listed, as sequenced in a study of CD8+ T cells in alopecia areata. RNA was isolated and reverse transcribed to cDNA, the sequencing template. Measured with immunoSEQ multiplex PCR; TCRdb has only the in-frame clones, and not every one. The sample contains approximately 160,000 clones, around 59% of which appear only once. As to treatment: oral pan-JAK inhibitor, 5-10 mg twice daily. The source material was CD4+ T cells sorted from blood, sampled at week 24, from a patient treated with tofacitinib. These receptors came from a human donor with alopecia areata.

This clone was recorded a few times. The rearrangement uses TRBV29-1 and TRBJ2-5; maybe TRBD1 (5 bases). V was pared by 6 bases and J by 4 bases, with 21 bases between. The V gene's germline CDR1 is SQVTM and CDR2 ANQGSEA. This CDR3 spans 15 amino acids. CDR3 sequence: CSVMRKGPPRETQYF. CDR3 sequence (DNA): TGCAGCGTGATGCGGAAGGGGCCGCCGAGAGAGACCCAGTACTTC.

There are a few counts of this clone. The V and J genes are TRBV30 and TRBJ2-3, with 11 nucleotides matching TRBD2. V lost 1 base to trimming and J lost 4 bases; unmatched junction nucleotides: 4. Germline V lookup: CDR1 GTSNPN, CDR2 SVGIG (reference sequence). CDR3 length: 15 amino acids. CDR3 loop: CAWSDRLAGSDTQYF. In nucleotides, the CDR3 is TGTGCCTGGAGTGACCGACTAGCGGGGTCAGATACGCAGTATTTT.

The table lists this clone with a few counts. The chain has TRBV7-9 and TRBJ2-1; D is unresolved. The CDR3 runs 13 residues. Germline lookup yields CDR1 SEHNR and CDR2 FQNEAQ (reference sequence). Trimming shortened V by 1 base and J by 9 bases, and 10 bases separated the two germline ends. The CDR3 nucleotides are TGTGCCAGCAGCTTAGACCTGTCAGCTGAGCAGTTCTTC. As protein: CASSLDLSAEQFF.

This chain connects TRBV29-1 to TRBJ1-1; D uncertain. This CDR3 has 13 residues. Between the trimmed V and J ends, which lost 3 bases and 5 bases, there was a span of 13 bases. Per germline, CDR1 SQVTM and CDR2 ANQGSEA. CDR3 DNA sequence: TGCAGCGTTGAGGCGGCGCTTGGGACTGAAGCTTTCTTT. It specifies CSVEAALGTEAFF.

The chain couples TRBV14 to TRBJ2-4; 7 nucleotides match TRBD2. Germline V gene sequence: CDR1 SGHDN, CDR2 FVKESK. Trimming at V came to 4 bases and at J to 7 bases, leaving 4 bases not matched to a gene. The CDR3 length is 13 residues. CDR3 in amino acids: CASSRQGGNIQYF. The CDR3 coding sequence is TGTGCCAGCAGCCGGCAGGGAGGGAACATTCAGTACTTC. Full variable domain (outside the CDR3, taken from reference TRBV14 and TRBJ2-4): EAGVTQFPSHSVIEKGQTVTLRCDPISGHDNLYWYRRVMGKEIKFLLHFVKESKQDESGMPNNRFLAERTGGTYSTLKVQPAELEDSGVYFCASSRQGGNIQYFGAGTRLSVL.

Only one count was recorded for this clone. The rearrangement links TRBV25-1 to TRBJ2-3; tentatively, D is TRBD2 (6 bases). The CDR3 is 15 residues long. Trimming took off 4 bases at V and 5 bases at J, with 16 bases between the two ends. Germline V CDR1 and CDR2: MGHDK, SYGVNS. CDR3 protein: CASSVKSSVVDTQYF. The DNA for the CDR3 is TGTGCCAGCAGTGTCAAATCTAGCGTGGTAGATACGCAGTATTTT.

The genes are TRBV5-1 and TRBJ2-1; D may be TRBD1 (5 bases). CDR1 and CDR2 from the germline V gene are SGHRS and YFSETQ. V was trimmed by 5 bases and J by 1 base, leaving 16 bases between them. The CDR3 is 16 residues long. For the CDR3, the DNA is TGCGCCAGCAGTTACACCTCGACAGCTTCCTACAATGAGCAGTTCTTC. Protein: CASSYTSTASYNEQFF.

The chain has TRBV29-1 and TRBJ2-1; D not resolved. Germline CDR1 and CDR2: SQVTM and ANQGSEA. Trimming stripped 0 bases from V and 5 bases from J, with 2 bases between. This CDR3 is built from 11 residues. In DNA, the CDR3 is TGCAGCGTTGAAGATAACAATGAGCAGTTCTTC. It is translated as CSVEDNNEQFF.

V usage is TRBV9 and J usage is TRBJ2-3, with D perhaps matching TRBD2 (6 bases). Germline CDR1 SGDLS, CDR2 YYNGEE. V lost 1 base, J lost 0 bases, and 21 bases lay in between. The CDR3 contains 19 residues. The DNA of the CDR3 is TGTGCCAGCAGCGTACTGGTTGGGCGGGGCCCCGGGAGCACAGATACGCAGTATTTT. It is translated as CASSVLVGRGPGSTDTQYF.

This clone has a handful of counts. The genes are TRBV30 and TRBJ1-5; 7 bases map to TRBD1. The V gene end was trimmed by 2 bases and the J gene end by 7 bases; junction bases not matched to a gene: 5. The CDR3 totals 13 residues. Per the germline V gene, CDR1 is GTSNPN and CDR2 is SVGIG (reference sequence). The CDR3 loop is CAWSSPGGQPQHF. DNA of the CDR3: TGTGCCTGGAGTTCTCCAGGGGGACAGCCCCAGCATTTT.

The chain carries TRBV5-1 and TRBJ2-3, with 9 bases fitting TRBD1. This CDR3 has 14 amino acids. The V gene end was trimmed by 4 bases and the J gene end by 6 bases; junction bases not matched to a gene: 6. Per germline, CDR1 SGHRS and CDR2 YFSETQ. The CDR3 DNA is TGCGCCAGCAGCCCGATGGGACAGGGCGATACGCAGTATTTT. Amino acids: CASSPMGQGDTQYF.